Listed below are T cell receptor beta chains from one sample, sequenced in a study of cytomegalovirus exposure and HLA in healthy donors. Method: immunoSEQ multiplex PCR; TCRdb's copy keeps in-frame clones and lacks some. The sample includes 130,000 or so clones, approximately 10% of them seen just once. What was sequenced was PBMCs. The receptors originated from a middle-aged woman in good health and CMV-seropositive. Both conserved end residues are part of each CDR3. The order of the fields is D gene, J gene, clone size, V gene, CDR3 DNA, CDR3 protein. D genes are given only for firm matches. Expanded clones get a size class; other rows say once, few or many, or leave the size out.

- | TRBJ1-2 | - | TRBV27 | TGTGCCAGCAGTCCACGGACAGATAACTATGGCTACACCTTC | CASSPRTDNYGYTF
- | TRBJ2-1 | few | TRBV7-8 | TGTGCCAGCAGCTTATTAGGGGGGGGTTACAATGAGCAGTTCTTC | CASSLLGGGYNEQFF
- | TRBJ1-2 | - | TRBV5-1 | TGCGCCAGCAGCTTGGGTGACATCCTTTCTGGCTACACCTTC | CASSLGDILSGYTF
- | TRBJ1-1 | few | TRBV19 | TGTGCCAGTAGTATGGGCAGGGCGGTCACTGAAGCTTTCTTT | CASSMGRAVTEAFF
TRBD1 | TRBJ2-7 | few | TRBV18 | TGTGCCAGCTCACCTTTTCGGGACAGTTCCTACGAGCAGTACTTC | CASSPFRDSSYEQYF
- | TRBJ1-6 | - | TRBV9 | TGTGCCAGCAGCGTAGATGCAGGGCTCTCACCCCTCCACTTT | CASSVDAGLSPLHF
TRBD1 | TRBJ2-1 | - | TRBV7-9 | TGTGCCAGCAGCTACGATGCGACAGGGGCCTACAATGAGCAGTTCTTC | CASSYDATGAYNEQFF
TRBD1 | TRBJ2-3 | - | TRBV7-8 | TGTGCCAGCAGGCCGACAGGGGGCACAGATACGCAGTATTTT | CASRPTGGTDTQYF
- | TRBJ1-1 | - | TRBV6-1 | TGTGCCAGCAGTACGATAGGGGGGAACACTGAAGCTTTCTTT | CASSTIGGNTEAFF
TRBD2 | TRBJ2-5 | few | TRBV5-4 | TGTGCCAGCAGCTTGGCGGGGACTAGCCAAGAGGCCCAGTACTTC | CASSLAGTSQEAQYF
TRBD2 | TRBJ2-5 | few | TRBV11-1 | TGTGCCAGCACCCTAGCGGGGGGGCTCGAGACCCAGTACTTC | CASTLAGGLETQYF
TRBD2 | TRBJ2-7 | few | TRBV19 | TGTGCCAGTAGTCCCCACGGGAGGGGGTCCTACGAGCAGTACTTC | CASSPHGRGSYEQYF
TRBD1 | TRBJ2-2 | - | TRBV10-3 | TGTGCCATCAGCCCCGGGACAGAGAACACCGGGGAGCTGTTTTTT | CAISPGTENTGELFF
TRBD2 | TRBJ2-3 | - | TRBV7-9 | TGTGCCAGCAGCCCTAGCGGGGGGATTAGCACAGATACGCAGTATTTT | CASSPSGGISTDTQYF
- | TRBJ1-6 | few | TRBV9 | TGTGCCAGCAGCGCCGGGTGGCAGGGTGGGTCACCCCTCCACTTT | CASSAGWQGGSPLHF
- | TRBJ1-1 | - | TRBV5-1 | TGCGCCAGCGGCAGATCTCTGAACACTGAAGCTTTCTTT | CASGRSLNTEAFF
TRBD1 | TRBJ1-2 | few | TRBV7-9 | TGTGCCAGCAGCCAAGACAGGGGATCTGGCTACACCTTC | CASSQDRGSGYTF
- | TRBJ1-1 | few | TRBV5-1 | TGCGCCAGCAGCTTGCAGGAGAACACTGAAGCTTTCTTT | CASSLQENTEAFF
- | TRBJ1-1 | few | TRBV9 | TGTGCCAGCAGCGTAGGAGCGGACGGGAACACTGAAGCTTTCTTT | CASSVGADGNTEAFF
- | TRBJ2-2 | - | TRBV29-1 | TGCAGCGTTTTGGGAGCCGGGGAGCTGTTTTTT | CSVLGAGELFF
TRBD1 | TRBJ2-7 | - | TRBV5-1 | TGCGCCAGCAGCTTCAGACAGGGCCCCACCGAGGGTTACGAGCAGTACTTC | CASSFRQGPTEGYEQYF
TRBD1 | TRBJ2-5 | once | TRBV2 | TGTGCCAGCAGTGCAACGACAGGGCGGGTAGAGACCCAGTACTTC | CASSATTGRVETQYF
TRBD1 | TRBJ1-2 | few | TRBV6-5 | TGTGCCAGCAGTTACCGGGCAGGACAGGGCTATGGCTACACCTTC | CASSYRAGQGYGYTF
TRBD2 | TRBJ2-1 | - | TRBV4-1 | TGCGCCAGCAGCCCCGGACCAGGGACTAGCGGTAATGAGCAGTTCTTC | CASSPGPGTSGNEQFF
- | TRBJ1-6 | - | TRBV2 | TGTGCCAGCAGGAACTCGGACAGCGACAATTCACCCCTCCACTTT | CASRNSDSDNSPLHF
TRBD2 | TRBJ2-1 | few | TRBV5-6 | TGTGCCAGCCGCCTTAGCGGGGGTATCAATGAGCAGTTCTTC | CASRLSGGINEQFF
TRBD2 | TRBJ2-3 | few | TRBV4-1 | TGCGCCAGCAGCCAAGATCCAGGCCTAGCGGGGGGGCCAGATACGCAGTATTTT | CASSQDPGLAGGPDTQYF
TRBD1 | TRBJ1-1 | few | TRBV6-1 | TGTGCCAGCAGTTCCACGACAGGGTCGACCACTGAAGCTTTCTTT | CASSSTTGSTTEAFF
TRBD1 | TRBJ1-1 | few | TRBV12-5 | TGTGCTAGTGGGTCGGGACAGACAATGAACACTGAAGCTTTCTTT | CASGSGQTMNTEAFF
- | TRBJ1-2 | - | TRBV19 | TGTGCCAGTAGTACCCCCTTCACCGGCCGCGGGGGCTACACCTTC | CASSTPFTGRGGYTF
- | TRBJ2-5 | - | TRBV29-1 | TGCAGCGTAGCTACCGGGTCCCAAGAGACCCAGTACTTC | CSVATGSQETQYF
TRBD2 | TRBJ2-5 | few | TRBV20-1 | TGCAGTGCTAGAGCGGGGGGGACCCAGTACTTC | CSARAGGTQYF
TRBD1 | TRBJ1-1 | - | TRBV9 | TGTGCCAGCAGCGTTTCCGGGACAGGGAACACTGAAGCTTTCTTT | CASSVSGTGNTEAFF
TRBD1 | TRBJ1-2 | few | TRBV6-1 | TGTGCCAGCAGTACATTGGACAGGACCAAGGGTGGCTACACCTTC | CASSTLDRTKGGYTF
- | TRBJ1-6 | - | TRBV6-1 | TGTGCCAGCAGTGAAGGGCTGACCTATAATTCACCCCTCCACTTT | CASSEGLTYNSPLHF
TRBD1 | TRBJ1-4 | - | TRBV7-9 | TGTGCCAGCAGCGAGCCGGGACAGGGGGTTGCAACTAATGAAAAACTGTTTTTT | CASSEPGQGVATNEKLFF
TRBD2 | TRBJ2-2 | few | TRBV11-2 | TGTGCCAGCAGCTTAGGCGGGGGGCCGGACGGGGAGCTGTTTTTT | CASSLGGGPDGELFF